These 27 T cell receptor beta chains were all obtained from the same sample, sequenced in a study of OX40 agonist ivuxolimab in advanced cancers. Assay: immunoSEQ multiplex PCR; the TCRdb copy retains only in-frame clones and omits some. The sample consists of 57,000 or so clones, about 89% of them appearing once. The sample was CD4+ or CD8+ T cells sorted from blood, taken in a trial of the OX40 agonist ivuxolimab. The receptors were gathered from an adult with an advanced solid tumor such as melanoma, head and neck, liver or kidney cancer.

This chain uses TRBV7-8 with TRBJ2-7; D might be TRBD2 (5 bases). V was pared by 4 bases and J by 4 bases, with 11 bases between. Germline V gene sequence: CDR1 SGHVS, CDR2 FQNEAQ. This CDR3 has 13 residues. CDR3 nucleotides: TGTGCCAGCAGCTATTCGACGGGGTACGAGCAGTACTTC. Residues: CASSYSTGYEQYF.

This clone was seen a few times. The genes are TRBV19 and TRBJ1-5; the D gene is possibly TRBD1 (5 bases). There are 16 residues in the CDR3. Looked up from germline, CDR1 is LNHDA and CDR2 is SQIVND (reference sequence). Trimming left V 6 bases short and J 3 bases short, with 18 bases between. The CDR3 spells CASRKNGHQNNQPQHF. The DNA for the CDR3 is TGTGCCAGTAGAAAAAACGGACATCAAAACAATCAGCCCCAGCATTTT.

This sequence joins TRBV7-3 and TRBJ2-1; 13 bases align to TRBD2. The CDR3 has 17 residues. In germline, CDR1 is SGHTA, CDR2 FQGTGA. V dropped 2 bases and J dropped 4; count of bases not matched to a gene: 5. CDR3 nucleotides: TGTGCCAGCAGCTTATACGGGACTAGCGGGATTTACAATGAGCAGTTCTTC. This translates into CASSLYGTSGIYNEQFF. Based on the CDR3 plus reference TRBV7-3 and TRBJ2-1, the full variable domain is GAGVSQTPSNKVTEKGKYVELRCDPISGHTALYWYRQSLGQGPEFLIYFQGTGAADDSGLPNDRFFAVRPEGSVSTLKIQRTERGDSAVYLCASSLYGTSGIYNEQFFGPGTRLTVL.

The chain combines TRBV7-2 with TRBJ2-5; D is unclear. From germline, CDR1 is SGHTA and CDR2 FQGNSA. V lost 8 bases and J 5 bases, leaving 15 bases between the germline ends. This CDR3 spans 13 amino acids. CDR3 sequence (DNA): TGTGCCAGCCACCTCCGGGTAGGGGAGACCCAGTACTTC. It specifies CASHLRVGETQYF.

The chain uses TRBV5-6 and TRBJ2-6; unclear D gene. Germline V CDR1 and CDR2: SGHDT, YYEEEE. Trimming stripped 4 bases from V and 0 bases from J, with 8 bases between. The length of the CDR3 is 15 residues. CDR3 region: CASSALSSGANVLTF. CDR3 DNA sequence: TGTGCCAGCAGCGCCCTGAGCTCTGGGGCCAACGTCCTGACTTTC.

The rearrangement joins TRBV7-2 to TRBJ2-1; D possibly corresponds to TRBD1 (7 bases). This CDR3 contains 16 residues. Trimming stripped 5 bases from V and 4 bases from J, with 18 bases between. Per the germline V gene, CDR1 is SGHTA and CDR2 is FQGNSA. The DNA of the CDR3 is TGTGCCAGCAGCCTGGAGGGGACAGCCTTATACAATGAGCAGTTCTTC. It specifies CASSLEGTALYNEQFF.

This clone turned up a few times. V usage is TRBV7-2 and J usage is TRBJ2-2; D gene ambiguous. The CDR3 is 15 amino acids. V lost 3 bases and J 5 bases, leaving 13 bases between the germline ends. The germline gives CDR1 SGHTA, CDR2 FQGNSA. The CDR3 DNA is TGTGCCAGCAGCTTCTGGATAGGGCCAACCGGGGAGCTGTTTTTT. Protein sequence: CASSFWIGPTGELFF. Looking up the rest from reference TRBV7-2 and TRBJ2-2 gives the full variable domain: GAGVSQSPSNKVTEKGKDVELRCDPISGHTALYWYRQSLGQGLEFLIYFQGNSAPDKSGLPSDRFSAERTGGSVSTLTIQRTQQEDSAVYLCASSFWIGPTGELFFGEGSRLTVL.

V is TRBV2 and J is TRBJ2-7; 8 bases are a match to TRBD1. With V trimmed by 0 bases and J by 2 bases, 3 bases remained unmatched. The CDR3 is made up of 15 amino acids. The V gene's germline CDR1 is SNHLY and CDR2 FYNNEI. For the CDR3, the DNA is TGTGCCAGCAGTGAAGCGTGGACAGGGACCTACGAGCAGTACTTC. It specifies CASSEAWTGTYEQYF.

The V call is TRBV7-9, the J call TRBJ1-4; 9 bases are shared with TRBD1. J was trimmed by 8 bases and V by 3 bases; bases with no gene match: 4. CDR3 length equals 14 residues. The germline V gene has CDR1 SEHNR and CDR2 FQNEAQ (reference sequence). Here the CDR3 DNA reads TGTGCCAGCAGCTTCCGGACAGGGGACGAAAAACTGTTTTTT. It codes for CASSFRTGDEKLFF.

V is TRBV18 and J is TRBJ2-4; a possible D gene is TRBD2 (6 bases). V lost 5 bases, J lost 8 bases, and 16 bases lay in between. Germline V gives CDR1 KGHSH, CDR2 LQKENI. The CDR3 spans 14 residues. This CDR3 is CASSRERSGDIQYF. In DNA, the CDR3 is TGTGCCAGCTCAAGGGAGCGGTCGGGGGACATTCAGTACTTC.

Here the CDR3 reads CASRPGGTSGRNEQFF. The CDR3, as DNA: TGTGCCAGCAGACCTGGGGGGACTAGCGGGAGGAATGAGCAGTTCTTC. The chain uses TRBV28 and TRBJ2-1; 15 nucleotides match TRBD2. CDR3 length: 16 amino acids. Germline trimming cut 6 bases from V and 7 bases from J; bases unmatched to any gene: 7. The germline V gene encodes CDR1 MDHEN and CDR2 SYDVKM. The full variable domain, with the rest looked up from reference TRBV28 and TRBJ2-1, is DVKVTQSSRYLVKRTGEKVFLECVQDMDHENMFWYRQDPGLGLRLIYFSYDVKMKEKGDIPEGYSVSREKKERFSLILESASTNQTSMYLCASRPGGTSGRNEQFFGPGTRLTVL.

This rearrangement joins TRBV27 to TRBJ2-1; 9 nucleotides match TRBD2. The CDR3 totals 15 residues. The ends lost 5 bases at V and 5 bases at J; junction bases unmatched: 7. Per germline, CDR1 MNHEY and CDR2 SMNVEV (reference sequence). The CDR3 DNA reads as TGTGCCAGCAGTGCCGGGACTAGCAGTAACAATGAGCAGTTCTTC. Protein sequence: CASSAGTSSNNEQFF.

V is TRBV13 and J is TRBJ1-3; D is unclear. The CDR3 runs 15 residues. Trimming left V 2 bases short and J 4 bases short, with 12 bases between. In germline, CDR1 is PRHDT, CDR2 FYEKMQ (reference sequence). The CDR3 sequence: CASSLLGRSGNTIYF. CDR3 in DNA: TGTGCCAGCAGCTTACTTGGGAGATCGGGAAACACCATATATTTT.

The genes are TRBV6-4 and TRBJ2-5; TRBD1 matches 11 bases. In germline, CDR1 is MRHNA, CDR2 SNTAGT. V shed 8 bases and J 11 bases; nucleotides not matched to a gene: 28. This CDR3 is built from 19 residues. The CDR3 is CASGPPHRQDRGRGGEQYF. In nucleotides, the CDR3 is TGTGCCAGCGGTCCCCCTCACCGCCAGGACAGGGGGCGTGGAGGTGAGCAGTACTTC.

J is TRBJ2-7 and V is TRBV5-6, with TRBD1 identical over 7 bases. Trimming cost V 2 bases and J 3 bases; bases outside gene matches: 5. The CDR3 loop spans 14 amino acids. CDR1 is SGHDT and CDR2 is YYEEEE in the germline V gene. The chain's CDR3 is CASSFGQGVYEQYF. Written as DNA, the CDR3 is TGTGCCAGCAGCTTCGGGCAGGGGGTCTACGAGCAGTACTTC.

This rearrangement joins TRBV7-3 to TRBJ2-3; D possibly uses TRBD1 or TRBD2 (6 bases each). V lost 5 bases, J lost 6 bases, and 18 bases lay in between. Germline V gene data show CDR1 as SGHTA and CDR2 as FQGTGA. CDR3 length equals 15 residues. CDR3 residues: CASSPSGVGGDTQYF. The DNA of the CDR3 is TGTGCCAGCAGCCCCTCCGGCGTAGGGGGGGATACGCAGTATTTT. Full variable domain (outside the CDR3, taken from reference TRBV7-3 and TRBJ2-3): GAGVSQTPSNKVTEKGKYVELRCDPISGHTALYWYRQSLGQGPEFLIYFQGTGAADDSGLPNDRFFAVRPEGSVSTLKIQRTERGDSAVYLCASSPSGVGGDTQYFGPGTRLTVL.

This chain links TRBV18 with TRBJ2-5; 10 bases are a match to TRBD2. The end of the DNA is better explained by TRBJ2-7, so the J call may be wrong. The germline CDR1 and CDR2 sequences are KGHSH and LQKENI. The length of the CDR3 is 15 residues. CDR3 DNA sequence: TGTGCCAGCTCACCGGGACTAGCGCTATCCTACGAGCAGTACTTC. Translation: CASSPGLALSYEQYF.

The gene calls are TRBV27 and TRBJ1-5; D possibly corresponds to TRBD1 (6 bases). Germline lookup yields CDR1 MNHEY and CDR2 SMNVEV (reference sequence). The CDR3 loop spans 13 amino acids. Trimming removed 4 bases at V and 11 bases at J, with 15 bases between. CDR3 sequence (DNA): TGTGCCAGCAGTTCCAGGGGCGACACAGCCCAGCATTTT. Encoded protein: CASSSRGDTAQHF.

This clone showed up just once. This sequence joins TRBV5-6 and TRBJ1-2; D is perhaps TRBD1 (5 bases). CDR1 SGHDT and CDR2 YYEEEE come from the germline V gene. There are 17 residues in the CDR3. Trimming shortened V by 4 bases and J by 6 bases, and 25 bases separated the two germline ends. CDR3 in DNA: TGTGCCAGCAGCCCCCTTGGGGCCCTGGCGTTGAATGATGGCTACACCTTC. The encoded protein is CASSPLGALALNDGYTF.

The chain is built from TRBV6-5 and TRBJ2-7; TRBD1 agrees at 9 bases. The V gene's germline CDR1 is MNHEY and CDR2 SVGAGI. Losses at the gene ends were 5 bases for V and 5 bases for J; bases not matched to a gene: 10. This CDR3 is built from 15 residues. CDR3 bases: TGTGCCAGCAGTACCCCCGGGACAGGGTTGCACGAGCAGTACTTC. This translates into CASSTPGTGLHEQYF.

The chain joins TRBV4-3 to TRBJ2-7; the D call may be TRBD1 or TRBD2 (6 bases each). The ends were cut back, 4 bases at V and 3 bases at J, with 16 bases in the middle. Germline loops: CDR1 LGHNA, CDR2 YSLEER. The CDR3 runs to 15 residues. The CDR3 region is CASSLRAGGGYEQYF. CDR3 nucleotides: TGCGCCAGCAGCCTAAGGGCCGGGGGCGGCTACGAGCAGTACTTC.

On this clone itself: One junction end does not reproduce the germline sequence, and a read error may be involved. The chain recombines TRBV7-7 with TRBJ2-7; the match to TRBD2 covers 8 bases. CDR1 SSHAT and CDR2 FNYEAQ come from the germline V gene (reference sequence). This CDR3 is 15 amino acids long. CDR3 nucleotide sequence: TGTGCTAGCAGCTTGGATGGTAGCGGGAAGGGGGAGCAGTACTTC. Its protein product is CASSLDGSGKGEQYF. Based on the CDR3 plus reference TRBV7-7 and TRBJ2-7, the full variable domain is GAGVSQSPRYKVTKRGQDVTLRCDPISSHATLYWYQQALGQGPEFLTYFNYEAQPDKSGLPSDRFSAERPEGSISTLTIQRTEQRDSAMYRCASSLDGSGKGEQYFGPGTRLTVT.

As for this clone: Other DNA sequences within the sample encode an identical CDR3. The chain recombines TRBV7-3 with TRBJ2-1; 12 bases agree with TRBD2. The junction had 5 bases not matched to a gene; V was cut back by 5 bases and J by 6 bases. This CDR3 has 15 residues. Germline lookup yields CDR1 SGHTA and CDR2 FQGTGA. As DNA, the CDR3 is TGTGCCAGCAGCCTAAGACTAGCGGGAGTCAATGAGCAGTTCTTC. This codes for CASSLRLAGVNEQFF.

The chain links TRBV6-6 to TRBJ1-5; D is unresolved. The germline gives CDR1 MNHNY, CDR2 SVGAGI (reference sequence). The CDR3 is made up of 12 amino acids. The V end was cut by 7 bases, the J end by 3 bases, with 7 bases between. CDR3: CASNNPNQPQHF. CDR3 in DNA: TGTGCCAGCAACAACCCCAATCAGCCCCAGCATTTT.

The rearrangement links TRBV30 to TRBJ1-1; D not resolved. In germline, CDR1 is GTSNPN, CDR2 SVGIG (reference sequence). CDR3 size: 15 residues. The V gene lost 2 bases and the J gene lost 4 bases, with 17 bases spanning the gap. CDR3 loop: CAWSYGRSGVTEAFF. The CDR3 region has the DNA TGTGCCTGGAGTTATGGGAGGTCTGGGGTCACTGAAGCTTTCTTT.

V gene TRBV18 combines with J gene TRBJ2-7; tentatively, D is TRBD1 (5 bases). The CDR3 runs 14 residues. Deletions cut 5 bases from V and 3 bases from J, with 14 bases between. Germline V gene lookup returns CDR1 KGHSH and CDR2 LQKENI. Here the CDR3 DNA reads TGTGCCAGCTCATCCGGACATGGGGTCTACGAGCAGTACTTC. Translated: CASSSGHGVYEQYF.

The V call is TRBV6-6, the J call TRBJ2-2, with D perhaps matching TRBD1 (5 bases). Germline CDR1 is MNHNY and CDR2 is SVGAGI (reference sequence). The CDR3 totals 14 residues. The germline V and J ends were trimmed by 5 bases and 4 bases, with 11 bases remaining between them. For the CDR3, the DNA is TGTGCCAGCAGTGACCCAAGGGGCACCGGGGAGCTGTTTTTT. It encodes CASSDPRGTGELFF.